Here is one T cell receptor beta chain with its context. The sample is drawn from a study of blood T cells in healthy people across ages. Healthy Caucasian individuals from Russia aged roughly 6 to 90 were enrolled as donors. Then a second PCR, running roughly 6 to 11 cycles, was carried out with a sample-barcoded 5' primer and a J-beta primer mix. Tagging of each cDNA molecule was performed by a template-switch adaptor with 12 random nucleotides. Each of the samples gave a minimum of 3 million paired-end reads that contained CDR3. TCRdb fed the 5' RACE reads into MiXCR, producing one record per CDR3 protein. The data contain 1.5 million to 2 million distinct CDR3 sequences, less than 50% of them singletons. The CDR3 covers 16 residues. Trimming removed 7 bases at V and 0 bases at J, with 16 bases between. Germline V gene data show CDR1 as SNHLY and CDR2 as FYNNEI.

The sequence derives from a woman aged 35 to 49 in good health. Sequencing was done on a sample of blood. The chain recombines TRBV2 with TRBJ2-4; weak D call: TRBD1 (6 bases). As DNA, the CDR3 is TGTGCCAGCATGCACCGGGACAACAAAGCCAAAAACATTCAGTACTTC. Its protein product is CASMHRDNKAKNIQYF.